Only a few counts were recorded for the clone carrying this T cell receptor (beta chain). What it binds is not known. Sequencing targeted expressed TCRB transcripts, as all isolated RNA had been reverse transcribed. This table comes from immunoSEQ multiplex PCR, and its TCRdb copy is limited to in-frame clones, with some not included. The sample lists over 650,000 clones, about 14% occurring once. V lost 0 bases to trimming and J lost 0 bases, with 7 bases between them. CDR1 SGDLS and CDR2 YYNGEE come from the germline V gene. The CDR3 covers 15 residues. The sample comes from a study of beta chain features in type 1 diabetes. Findings of the study overall: Shortening that was moderate but significant affected the TCRB CDR3s of Type 1 diabetes patients in all four CD4+ subsets.

The TCR was taken from a man between 18 and 29 years old with type 1 diabetes. The chain employs TRBV9 and TRBJ2-4, with D hard to call. Sequenced input: naive CD4+ T cells from blood. CDR3 sequence reads: CASSVAGLAKNIQYF. The CDR3, as DNA: TGTGCCAGCAGCGTAGCCGGGCTAGCCAAAAACATTCAGTACTTC.